The 22 T cell receptor beta chains in this list originate from one sample, sequenced in a study of vaccination and CD4 T cells after COVID-19. Sample treatment: roughly 10-day PBMC culture with coronavirus spike peptide pools or control peptides (ViraFEST assay). Cultured CD4+ T cells had their DNA profiled by the Oncomine TCR Beta short-read assay. A single record per CDR3 protein comes from TCRdb applying MiXCR to the PCR reads. The data show approximately 12,000 distinct CDR3 sequences, approximately 65% seen once. No antigen has been identified for these receptors. Sequenced here: CD4+ T cells from blood, cultured in vitro, sampled before SARS-CoV-2 vaccination. Receptor source: a human donor who had recovered from COVID-19.

The V call is TRBV19, the J call TRBJ2-4; the D gene could be TRBD1 or TRBD2 (5 bases each). V was clipped by 3 bases and J by 9 bases, with 9 bases between them. CDR1 and CDR2 from the germline V gene are LNHDA and SQIVND (reference sequence). The length of the CDR3 is 12 residues. In DNA, the CDR3 is TGTGCCAGTAGTATGGGACCCACCATTCAGTACTTC. It codes for CASSMGPTIQYF.

This clonotype has just one count. The chain uses TRBV20-1 and TRBJ2-3, with TRBD1 identical over 7 bases. Trimming removed 6 bases from V and 1 base from J; junction bases left unmatched: 7. CDR1 is DFQATT, CDR2 SNEGSKA, per germline (reference sequence). The length of the CDR3 is 14 residues. CDR3 amino acids: CSAMDRWGTDTQYF. In DNA form, the CDR3 reads TGCAGTGCGATGGACAGGTGGGGCACAGATACGCAGTATTTT.

The gene calls are TRBV7-3 and TRBJ2-5, with TRBD2 matching over 10 bases. Trimming cost V 2 bases and J 2 bases; bases outside gene matches: 2. The CDR3 totals 15 residues. From germline, CDR1 is SGHTA and CDR2 FQGTGA. In DNA form, the CDR3 reads TGTGCCAGCAGCTTATGGGGACTAGCGCAAGAGACCCAGTACTTC. Translating gives CASSLWGLAQETQYF. Combining the CDR3 with reference TRBV7-3 and TRBJ2-5 gives the whole variable domain GAGVSQTPSNKVTEKGKYVELRCDPISGHTALYWYRQSLGQGPEFLIYFQGTGAADDSGLPNDRFFAVRPEGSVSTLKIQRTERGDSAVYLCASSLWGLAQETQYFGPGTRLLVL.

This chain connects TRBV18 to TRBJ2-7, with 7 positions matching TRBD2. Trimming cost V 3 bases and J 4 bases; bases outside gene matches: 9. There are 15 residues in the CDR3. The germline gives CDR1 KGHSH, CDR2 LQKENI. The CDR3 sequence: CASSPTGGNSYEQYF. CDR3 in DNA: TGTGCCAGCTCACCGACGGGAGGCAATAGTTACGAGCAGTACTTC.

The CDR3 nucleotides read TGTGCCACCAGCATGAACAGGGGCTACGAGCAGTACTTC. It specifies CATSMNRGYEQYF. The gene calls are TRBV15 and TRBJ2-7; TRBD1 matches 7 bases. This CDR3 is 13 amino acids long. With V trimmed by 4 bases and J by 3 bases, 3 bases remained unmatched. Germline CDR1 reads LNHNV; CDR2 reads YYDKDF (reference sequence).

V gene TRBV20-1 combines with J gene TRBJ2-7, with D hard to call. The CDR3 has 14 amino acids. Germline loops: CDR1 DFQATT, CDR2 SNEGSKA (reference sequence). The V end was cut by 3 bases, the J end by 3 bases, with 15 bases between. CDR3 sequence (DNA): TGCAGTGCTAGTTCAGGTCTATCCCACTACGAGCAGTACTTC. The encoded protein is CSASSGLSHYEQYF.

The V and J genes are TRBV11-2 and TRBJ1-1; no reliable D call. Trimming removed 3 bases at V and 0 bases at J, with 8 bases between. This CDR3 spans 14 amino acids. Germline V CDR1 and CDR2: SGHAT, FQNNGV. The DNA for the CDR3 is TGTGCCAGCAGCTTCCTGGGCGTGAACACTGAAGCTTTCTTT. Protein sequence: CASSFLGVNTEAFF.

This clonotype was recorded a few times. The chain uses TRBV6-5 and TRBJ2-1, with 11 nucleotides matching TRBD2. The germline gives CDR1 MNHEY, CDR2 SVGAGI. V was pared by 2 bases and J by 7 bases, with 7 bases of the junction left unmatched. The CDR3 is 16 residues long. CDR3 protein: CASSYLSGRAWNEQFF. The CDR3 nucleotides are TGTGCCAGCAGTTACCTTAGCGGGAGGGCCTGGAATGAGCAGTTCTTC.

V gene TRBV20-1 combines with J gene TRBJ1-1; TRBD1 is a possible D gene (6 bases). The germline V and J ends were trimmed by 5 bases and 1 base, with 8 bases remaining between them. The V gene's germline CDR1 is DFQATT and CDR2 SNEGSKA (reference sequence). The CDR3 is 12 residues long. The CDR3 protein is CSAVGQNTEAFF. As DNA, the CDR3 is TGCAGTGCTGTGGGACAGAACACTGAAGCTTTCTTT.

V gene TRBV30 combines with J gene TRBJ2-7; the D is unclear. The germline V gene encodes CDR1 GTSNPN and CDR2 SVGIG (reference sequence). This CDR3 contains 13 residues. Deletions cut 5 bases from V and 7 bases from J, with 18 bases between. The DNA for the CDR3 is TGTGCCTGGGACCAACGCCGAGAGGCAGAGCAGTACTTC. Translation gives CAWDQRREAEQYF.

V usage is TRBV20-1 and J usage is TRBJ2-7; TRBD2 matches at 12 bases. This CDR3 is 16 amino acids long. From germline, CDR1 is DFQATT and CDR2 SNEGSKA (reference sequence). V was clipped by 3 bases and J by 1 base; unmatched bases: 7. The CDR3 DNA follows: TGCAGTGCTAGGAGGCTAGCGGGAGGGTTTTCCTACGAGCAGTACTTC. This translates into CSARRLAGGFSYEQYF.

This chain uses TRBV20-1 with TRBJ2-4; no clear D. Trimming pared 5 bases from V and 0 bases from J, leaving 8 bases between. From germline, CDR1 is DFQATT and CDR2 SNEGSKA (reference sequence). The CDR3 loop spans 13 amino acids. CDR3 sequence (DNA): TGCAGTGCTCCTGGCGCAGCCAAAAACATTCAGTACTTC. It encodes CSAPGAAKNIQYF.

This clonotype has a handful of counts. The rearrangement joins TRBV6-1 to TRBJ2-7, with TRBD1 matching over 8 bases. V lost 7 bases, J lost 0 bases, and 8 bases stayed unmatched. The germline V gene has CDR1 MNHNS and CDR2 SASEGT. The CDR3 spans 15 residues. The CDR3 here is CASTPGQASSYEQYF. CDR3 DNA: TGTGCCAGCACCCCGGGACAGGCGAGCTCCTACGAGCAGTACTTC.

The chain has TRBV28 and TRBJ1-6, with TRBD1 as a possible D gene (5 bases). The V gene's germline CDR1 is MDHEN and CDR2 SYDVKM. V was pared by 3 bases and J by 10 bases, with 10 bases between. CDR3 length: 13 amino acids. The CDR3 DNA reads TGTGCCAGCAGTTTTAGGAGGGACTCACCCCTCCACTTT. Residues: CASSFRRDSPLHF.

The chain couples TRBV7-2 to TRBJ1-5, with no clear D. The V end lost 2 bases, the J end lost 7 bases, and 6 bases lay between the germline ends. The CDR3 totals 12 residues. Germline CDR1 SGHTA, CDR2 FQGNSA. CDR3 in amino acids: CASSLRGQPQHF. The CDR3 DNA follows: TGTGCCAGCAGCTTAAGAGGGCAGCCCCAGCATTTT.

The rearrangement joins TRBV5-1 to TRBJ1-1, with 8 bases that match TRBD1. V was pared by 4 bases and J by 5 bases, with 10 bases of the junction left unmatched. Germline V CDR1 and CDR2: SGHRS, YFSETQ. The CDR3 extends over 15 amino acids. CDR3 DNA sequence: TGCGCCAGCAGCATACGGACAGGGCGGAAGACTGAAGCTTTCTTT. Encoded protein: CASSIRTGRKTEAFF.

The chain couples TRBV6-2 or TRBV6-3 to TRBJ1-5; 9 bases fit TRBD1. The CDR3 is made up of 18 amino acids. CDR1 MNHEY and CDR2 SVGEGT come from the germline V gene. The V segment lost 4 bases and the J segment 0 bases; nucleotides outside the gene matches: 10. The CDR3 DNA sequence: TGTGCCAGCAGTTCTCGGGACAGGGATAAGATTAGCAATCAGCCCCAGCATTTT. Translation gives CASSSRDRDKISNQPQHF.

The rearrangement uses TRBV6-2 or TRBV6-3 and TRBJ2-5; 7 bases fit TRBD2. The CDR3 sequence is 13 residues long. Germline V gene data show CDR1 as MNHEY and CDR2 as SVGEGT. The V and J ends lost 4 bases and 5 bases, in that order; junction bases with no gene match: 4. The CDR3 is CASSSWGGETQYF. The CDR3 DNA reads TGTGCCAGCAGTTCGTGGGGAGGGGAGACCCAGTACTTC.

The chain is built from TRBV20-1 and TRBJ2-2, with D tentatively TRBD1 or TRBD2 (5 bases each). This CDR3 region has 16 residues. V was shortened by 3 bases and J by 0 bases, with 14 bases between the two germline ends. CDR1 is DFQATT, CDR2 SNEGSKA, per germline (reference sequence). As DNA, the CDR3 is TGCAGTGCTAGGTCGATGGGGACCCCGAACACCGGGGAGCTGTTTTTT. It yields the protein CSARSMGTPNTGELFF.

The chain combines TRBV7-7 with TRBJ2-2; D call uncertain. The V end lost 5 bases, the J end lost 3 bases, and 10 bases lay between the germline ends. CDR3 length equals 14 residues. The germline V gene encodes CDR1 SSHAT and CDR2 FNYEAQ (reference sequence). CDR3 in DNA: TGTGCCAGCAGCGCCGGATTTGACACCGGGGAGCTGTTTTTT. Protein product: CASSAGFDTGELFF.

The rearrangement joins TRBV4-2 to TRBJ2-7; 9 nucleotides line up with TRBD1. From germline, CDR1 is LGHNA and CDR2 YNFKEQ. With V trimmed by 0 bases and J by 4 bases, 4 bases remained unmatched. This CDR3 has 15 residues. The CDR3 DNA sequence: TGTGCCAGCAGCCAAGAAGAGACAGGGGGTTACGAGCAGTACTTC. It encodes CASSQEETGGYEQYF.

Judged by abundance, this clonotype is medium-sized. The rearrangement uses TRBV7-3 and TRBJ2-1, with 10 nucleotides matching TRBD1. The CDR3 is 15 amino acids. Germline CDR1 is SGHTA and CDR2 is FQGTGA. V trimming: 3 bases; J trimming: 5 bases; junction bases outside the gene matches: 4. This CDR3 is CASSFSGTGDNEQFF. As DNA, the CDR3 is TGTGCCAGCAGCTTTTCCGGGACAGGGGACAATGAGCAGTTCTTC.